This T cell receptor (beta chain) was identified during a study of response to subunit inactivated influenza vaccine. Study-wide results and limits: New T cells are recruited in small numbers by each seasonal influenza vaccination, according to the authors' suggestion.

This clonotype turned up a few times. Its antigen remains unknown. Each CDR3 protein is one row after TCRdb ran MiXCR on the RT-PCR reads. The sample lists about 570,000 distinct CDR3 sequences; over 9% were seen once. The V gene end was trimmed by 6 bases and the J gene end by 6 bases; junction bases not matched to a gene: 10. The CDR3 is 15 residues long. CDR1 is SGHDN, CDR2 FVKESK, per germline. Another study also made use of these data, one on T cells expressing NK-cell markers. That study reports: UMIs accompanied the 5'RACE template switching by which TCR beta cDNA was made. Sorting of alpha-beta TCR T cells alone was achieved in several experiments with an anti-gamma-delta TCR antibody. In several donors, dominant clonotypes made up roughly 25-60.1% of CD3+CD56-NKG2C+ cells.

This clonotype was obtained from a man between 50 and 59 years old who received an inactivated influenza vaccine. The V gene is TRBV14, the J gene TRBJ2-1; 8 nucleotides agree with TRBD2. Sequenced here: PBMCs from blood, sampled on the day of vaccination. The DNA for the CDR3 is TGTGCCAGCAGACTAACCGGGGGGGCCAGCAATGAGCAGTTCTTC. This sequence encodes CASRLTGGASNEQFF.